The 13 T cell receptor beta chains listed next were all sequenced from one sample in a study of blood T cell repertoires in COVID-19. The method was immunoSEQ multiplex PCR; TCRdb's version includes in-frame clones alone and lacks a portion of them. The profile shows 350,000 to 550,000 clones, around 89% of them singletons. Sequencing was performed on peripheral blood. The origin of the receptors is a woman under 40 with acute or convalescent COVID-19.

V and J are TRBV5-4 and TRBJ2-2, with 7 bases that match TRBD1. The CDR3 is 13 residues long. Germline loops: CDR1 SGHNT, CDR2 YYREEE (reference sequence). J gave up 5 bases and V 4 bases, and 2 bases lay outside the gene matches. The CDR3 protein is CASSLQGTGELFF. CDR3 DNA sequence: TGTGCCAGCAGCCTACAGGGGACCGGGGAGCTGTTTTTT. Based on the CDR3 plus reference TRBV5-4 and TRBJ2-2, the full variable domain is ETGVTQSPTHLIKTRGQQVTLRCSSQSGHNTVSWYQQALGQGPQFIFQYYREEENGRGNFPPRFSGLQFPNYSSELNVNALELDDSALYLCASSLQGTGELFFGEGSRLTVL.

This chain connects TRBV2 to TRBJ2-5; TRBD2 matches 11 bases. The CDR3 extends over 15 amino acids. Unmatched junction bases numbered 5, after V lost 3 bases and J lost 5 bases. CDR1 and CDR2 (germline): SNHLY, FYNNEI. CDR3 nucleotides: TGTGCCAGCAGTGATATAGCGGGGGGGTGGGAGACCCAGTACTTC. Protein sequence: CASSDIAGGWETQYF. Based on the CDR3 plus reference TRBV2 and TRBJ2-5, the full variable domain is EPEVTQTPSHQVTQMGQEVILRCVPISNHLYFYWYRQILGQKVEFLVSFYNNEISEKSEIFDDQFSVERPDGSNFTLKIRSTKLEDSAMYFCASSDIAGGWETQYFGPGTRLLVL.

This clone was seen a single time. The V call is TRBV19, the J call TRBJ1-5; D perhaps matches TRBD1 (5 bases). The CDR3 is 18 residues long. The V end was cut by 5 bases, the J end by 2 bases, with 22 bases between. The germline gives CDR1 LNHDA, CDR2 SQIVND (reference sequence). CDR3 protein: CASSPRVKKGLGNQPQHF. Written as DNA, the CDR3 is TGTGCCAGTAGTCCCAGGGTGAAGAAAGGGCTGGGCAATCAGCCCCAGCATTTT.

On this clone: Other DNA sequences in this sample translate to the same CDR3. The chain employs TRBV27 and TRBJ2-7; 12 positions agree with TRBD1. This CDR3 contains 14 residues. Germline CDR1 reads MNHEY; CDR2 reads SMNVEV (reference sequence). Germline trimming cut 3 bases from V and 4 bases from J; bases unmatched to any gene: 1. CDR3 coding DNA: TGTGCCAGCAGTTTGGGACAGGGGGCTTACGAGCAGTACTTC. Residues: CASSLGQGAYEQYF.

This clone was seen a handful of times. The chain combines TRBV30 with TRBJ2-5; D perhaps matches TRBD2 (6 bases). CDR1 and CDR2 from the germline V gene are GTSNPN and SVGIG (reference sequence). V was pared by 1 base and J by 1 base, with 10 bases between. This CDR3 has 14 residues. CDR3 in amino acids: CAWSGRLVQETQYF. The CDR3 DNA reads TGTGCCTGGAGTGGAAGACTAGTCCAAGAGACCCAGTACTTC.

This sequence joins TRBV5-1 and TRBJ2-2; TRBD1 matches 8 bases. The trim removed 0 bases at V and 5 bases at J, leaving 3 bases unmatched. Germline V gene data show CDR1 as SGHRS and CDR2 as YFSETQ. The CDR3 covers 15 residues. The CDR3 here is CASSLGQGQTGELFF. The CDR3 region has the DNA TGCGCCAGCAGCTTGGGACAGGGGCAAACCGGGGAGCTGTTTTTT.

This clone was found a few times. The chain employs TRBV4-1 and TRBJ1-3, with D uncertain. CDR3 size: 14 residues. CDR1 and CDR2 (germline): MGHRA, YSYEKL. V shed 0 bases and J shed 0 bases, with 3 bases lying between them. The CDR3 DNA is TGCGCCAGCAGCCAAGACAGCTCTGGAAACACCATATATTTT. Translating it yields CASSQDSSGNTIYF.

There are a few counts of this clone. The CDR3 DNA reads TGTGCCAGCACCAAAGGAGGGGTGGACACCGGGGAGCTGTTTTTT. This encodes CASTKGGVDTGELFF. The chain recombines TRBV6-6 with TRBJ2-2, with D possibly TRBD2 on 6 matching bases. V was cut by 7 bases and J by 3 bases, with 15 bases left in between. This CDR3 has 15 amino acids. In germline, CDR1 is MNHNY, CDR2 SVGAGI (reference sequence).

V gene TRBV2 combines with J gene TRBJ2-3; 14 positions match TRBD2. Trimming at V came to 3 bases and at J to 2 bases, leaving 1 base not matched to a gene. There are 16 residues in the CDR3. Germline CDR1 and CDR2: SNHLY and FYNNEI. In nucleotides, the CDR3 is TGTGCCAGCAGTGAGGGACTAGCGGGGGCCACAGATACGCAGTATTTT. Translated: CASSEGLAGATDTQYF.

This clone was found once. V and J are TRBV5-8 and TRBJ2-5, with TRBD2 identical over 8 bases. The CDR3 length is 16 residues. The germline CDR1 and CDR2 sequences are SGHTS and YDEGEE. V trimming: 3 bases; J trimming: 2 bases; junction bases outside the gene matches: 9. This CDR3 is CASSSPWTGGQETQYF. The CDR3 DNA follows: TGTGCCAGCAGCTCCCCTTGGACGGGAGGGCAAGAGACCCAGTACTTC. The whole variable domain, remainder taken from reference TRBV5-8 and TRBJ2-5, is EAGVTQSPTHLIKTRGQQATLRCSPISGHTSVYWYQQALGLGLQFLLWYDEGEERNRGNFPPRFSGRQFPNYSSELNVNALELEDSALYLCASSSPWTGGQETQYFGPGTRLLVL.

This chain links TRBV12-3 or TRBV12-4 with TRBJ2-2; D gene ambiguous. The CDR3 is 12 residues long. Trimming took 2 bases from V and 7 from J, leaving 5 bases between them. The DNA of the CDR3 is TGTGCCAGCAGTTTATCTGTCGGGGAGCTGTTTTTT. Protein: CASSLSVGELFF.

V gene TRBV30 combines with J gene TRBJ2-1; D not certain. Germline V gene lookup returns CDR1 GTSNPN and CDR2 SVGIG (reference sequence). The V gene lost 3 bases and the J gene lost 9 bases, with 6 bases spanning the gap. The CDR3 covers 10 residues. This CDR3 is CAWRGTEQFF. In DNA form, the CDR3 reads TGTGCCTGGAGGGGCACTGAGCAGTTCTTC.

The chain links TRBV18 to TRBJ1-2, with 8 bases matching TRBD1. The CDR3 has 13 residues. Trimming removed 5 bases from V and 5 bases from J; junction bases left unmatched: 4. CDR1 is KGHSH, CDR2 LQKENI, per germline. CDR3 sequence reads: CASSSGQEYGYTF. In DNA, the CDR3 is TGTGCCAGCTCATCGGGACAGGAGTATGGCTACACCTTC.